These 2 T cell receptor beta chains came from one sample sequenced in a study of cytomegalovirus exposure and HLA in healthy donors. In the PCR, 60 Vbeta and 13 Jbeta primers were used. Method: immunoSEQ multiplex PCR; TCRdb's copy keeps in-frame clones and lacks some. The table records 88,000 or so clones, 62% of them present only once. The specimen was PBMCs. The receptors come from a male donor in good health and CMV-seropositive.

This clone was recorded only once. The CDR3 bases are TGTGCCAGTAGTATGGACAGGGGGGGTCAGCCCCAGCATTTT. Protein: CASSMDRGGQPQHF. V gene TRBV19 combines with J gene TRBJ1-5; 10 bases line up with TRBD1. CDR3 size: 14 residues. Germline assignment: CDR1 LNHDA and CDR2 SQIVND (reference sequence). Germline trimming cut 3 bases from V and 6 bases from J; bases unmatched to any gene: 2.

J is TRBJ2-1 and V is TRBV7-9; D is undetermined. The V gene's germline CDR1 is SEHNR and CDR2 FQNEAQ (reference sequence). The CDR3 contains 12 residues. V was trimmed by 6 bases and J by 7 bases, leaving 10 bases between them. Here the CDR3 DNA reads TGTGCCAGCAGTTTCCAGAAGAATGAGCAGTTCTTC. Protein product: CASSFQKNEQFF.